The clone carrying this T cell receptor beta chain has a single count. These data originate in a study of blood T cell repertoires in COVID-19. The CDR3 runs to 11 residues. The germline V gene encodes CDR1 SGHNT and CDR2 YYREEE (reference sequence). Trimming pared 1 base from V and 7 bases from J, leaving 2 bases between. Assay: immunoSEQ multiplex PCR; the TCRdb copy retains only in-frame clones and omits some. The table records about 140,000 clones, approximately 88% of them present only once. The chain employs TRBV5-4 and TRBJ2-2; D unresolved. Sequencing used PBMCs or T cells enriched from blood (not recorded which). This TCR came from a man aged 35 to 55 with acute COVID-19. The CDR3 DNA sequence: TGTGCCAGCAGCTTGCTCGGGGAGCTGTTTTTT. Translation gives CASSLLGELFF.